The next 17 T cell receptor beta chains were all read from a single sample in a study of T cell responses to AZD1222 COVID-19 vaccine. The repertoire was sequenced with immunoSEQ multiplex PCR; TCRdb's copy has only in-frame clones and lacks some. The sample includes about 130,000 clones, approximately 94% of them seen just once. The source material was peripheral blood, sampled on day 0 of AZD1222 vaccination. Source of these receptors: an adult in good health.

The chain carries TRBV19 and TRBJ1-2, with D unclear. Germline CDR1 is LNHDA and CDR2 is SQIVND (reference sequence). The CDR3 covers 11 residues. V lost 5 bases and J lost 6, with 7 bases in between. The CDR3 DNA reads TGTGCCAGTAGTTCAGGAAATGGCTACACCTTC. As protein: CASSSGNGYTF.

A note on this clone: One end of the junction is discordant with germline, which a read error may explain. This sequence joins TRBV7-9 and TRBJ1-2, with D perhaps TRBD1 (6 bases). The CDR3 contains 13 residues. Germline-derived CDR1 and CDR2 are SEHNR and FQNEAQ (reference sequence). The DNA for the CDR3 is TGTGCCGGCAGCCCGGACAGTAACTATGGCTACACCTTC. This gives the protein CAGSPDSNYGYTF.

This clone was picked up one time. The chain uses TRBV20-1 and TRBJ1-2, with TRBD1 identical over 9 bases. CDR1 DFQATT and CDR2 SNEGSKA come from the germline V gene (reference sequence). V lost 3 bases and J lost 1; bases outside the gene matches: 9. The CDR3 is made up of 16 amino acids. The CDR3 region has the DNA TGCAGTGCTAGTAGCACAGGGGGCTTAGGTAACTATGGCTACACCTTC. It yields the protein CSASSTGGLGNYGYTF.

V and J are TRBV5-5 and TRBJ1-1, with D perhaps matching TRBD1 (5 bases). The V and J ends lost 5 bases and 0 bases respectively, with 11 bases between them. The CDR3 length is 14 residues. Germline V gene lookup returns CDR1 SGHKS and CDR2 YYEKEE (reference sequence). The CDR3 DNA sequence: TGTGCCAGCAGAGCGGGACGGCTGAACACTGAAGCTTTCTTT. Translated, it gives CASRAGRLNTEAFF.

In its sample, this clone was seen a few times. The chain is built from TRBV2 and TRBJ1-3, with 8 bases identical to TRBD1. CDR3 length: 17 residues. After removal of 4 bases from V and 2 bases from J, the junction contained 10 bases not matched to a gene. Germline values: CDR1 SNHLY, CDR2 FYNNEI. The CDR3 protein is CASSVYRGRGTGNTIYF. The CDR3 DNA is TGTGCCAGCAGTGTTTACAGGGGGAGAGGTACTGGAAACACCATATATTTT.

The DNA of the CDR3 is TGTGCCAGCAGCTTCACGGCCTTAAAAGGCGGTTTTTCACCCCTCCACTTT. Amino acids: CASSFTALKGGFSPLHF. The chain has TRBV6-2 or TRBV6-3 and TRBJ1-6; D not certain. This CDR3 spans 17 amino acids. The germline V gene encodes CDR1 MNHEY and CDR2 SVGEGT. With 6 bases removed from V and 9 bases from J, the gap between germline ends came to 24 bases.

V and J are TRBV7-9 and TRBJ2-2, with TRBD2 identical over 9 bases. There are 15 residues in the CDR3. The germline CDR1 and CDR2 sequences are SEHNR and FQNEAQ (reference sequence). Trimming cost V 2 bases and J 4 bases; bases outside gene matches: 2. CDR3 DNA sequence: TGTGCCAGCAGCTTACTAGCGGGGACCACCGGGGAGCTGTTTTTT. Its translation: CASSLLAGTTGELFF.

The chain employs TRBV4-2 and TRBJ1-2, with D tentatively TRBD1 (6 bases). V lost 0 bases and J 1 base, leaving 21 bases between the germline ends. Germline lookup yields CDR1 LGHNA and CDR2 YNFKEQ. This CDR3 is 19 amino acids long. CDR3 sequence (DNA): TGTGCCAGCAGCCAAGATCTGATACGCGGGACACCCAGTAACTATGGCTACACCTTC. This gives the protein CASSQDLIRGTPSNYGYTF.

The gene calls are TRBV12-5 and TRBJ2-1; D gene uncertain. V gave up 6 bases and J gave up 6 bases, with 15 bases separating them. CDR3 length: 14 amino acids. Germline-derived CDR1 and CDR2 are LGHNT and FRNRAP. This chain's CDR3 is CASGPEGPSNEQFF. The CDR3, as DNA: TGTGCTAGTGGCCCCGAAGGGCCCTCCAATGAGCAGTTCTTC.

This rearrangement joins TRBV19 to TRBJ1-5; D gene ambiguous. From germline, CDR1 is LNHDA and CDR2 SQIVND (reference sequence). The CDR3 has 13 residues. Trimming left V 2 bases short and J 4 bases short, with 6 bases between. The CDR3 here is CASSITWNQPQHF. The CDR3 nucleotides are TGTGCCAGTAGTATAACGTGGAATCAGCCCCAGCATTTT.

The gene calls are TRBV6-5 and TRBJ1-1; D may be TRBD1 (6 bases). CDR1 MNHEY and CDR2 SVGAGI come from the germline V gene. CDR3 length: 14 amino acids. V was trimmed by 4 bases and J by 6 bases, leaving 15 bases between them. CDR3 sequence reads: CASSFRGALAEAFF. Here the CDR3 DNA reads TGTGCCAGCAGTTTTCGGGGGGCGCTTGCTGAAGCTTTCTTT.

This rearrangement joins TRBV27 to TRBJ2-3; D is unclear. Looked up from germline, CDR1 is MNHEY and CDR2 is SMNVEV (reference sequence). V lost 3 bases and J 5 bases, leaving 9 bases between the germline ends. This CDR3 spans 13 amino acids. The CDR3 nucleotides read TGTGCCAGCAGTTTTGGCCGAAGAGATACGCAGTATTTT. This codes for CASSFGRRDTQYF.

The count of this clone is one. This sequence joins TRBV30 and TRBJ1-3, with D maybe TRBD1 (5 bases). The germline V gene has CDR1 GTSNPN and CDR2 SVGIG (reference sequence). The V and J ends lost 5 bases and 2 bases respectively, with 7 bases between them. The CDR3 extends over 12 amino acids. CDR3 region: CAWGGAGNTIYF. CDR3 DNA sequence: TGTGCCTGGGGGGGGGCTGGAAACACCATATATTTT.

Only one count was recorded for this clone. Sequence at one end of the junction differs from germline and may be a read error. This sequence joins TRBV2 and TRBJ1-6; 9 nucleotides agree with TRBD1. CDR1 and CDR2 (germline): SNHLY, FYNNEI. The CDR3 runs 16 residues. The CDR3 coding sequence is TGTGCCAGCAGGGCCCCGGGACAGGGTAAAATTTCATCCCTCCACTTT. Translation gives CASRAPGQGKISSLHF.

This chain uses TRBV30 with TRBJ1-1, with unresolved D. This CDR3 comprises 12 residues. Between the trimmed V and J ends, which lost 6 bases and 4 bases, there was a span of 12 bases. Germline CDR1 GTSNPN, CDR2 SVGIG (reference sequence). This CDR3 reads CACHWWSTEAFF. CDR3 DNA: TGTGCCTGCCACTGGTGGAGCACTGAAGCTTTCTTT.

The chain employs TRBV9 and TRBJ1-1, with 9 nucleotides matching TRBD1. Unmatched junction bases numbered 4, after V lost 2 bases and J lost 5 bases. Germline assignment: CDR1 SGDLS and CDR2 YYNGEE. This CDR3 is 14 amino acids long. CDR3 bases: TGTGCCAGCAGCGTGGGGACAGGGAGTACTGAAGCTTTCTTT. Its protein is CASSVGTGSTEAFF.

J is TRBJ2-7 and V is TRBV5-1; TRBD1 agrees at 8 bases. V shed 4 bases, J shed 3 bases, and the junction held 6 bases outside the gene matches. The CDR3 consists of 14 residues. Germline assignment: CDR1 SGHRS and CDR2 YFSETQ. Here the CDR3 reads CASSPGQVYYEQYF. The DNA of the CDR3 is TGCGCCAGCAGCCCGGGACAGGTCTACTACGAGCAGTACTTC.